This T cell receptor beta chain appears in the sequencing data of a study of tissue T cells after allogeneic stem cell transplantation (dated 2022 in TCRdb). Notes on the research overall: TCR beta repertoires were profiled across many tissues obtained from research autopsies of patients with and without GVHD, as well as in mouse models of GVHD. The human part of the study was a prospective observational study with no blinding and no randomization.

What the research found in general, with its limitations: Only a few T cell clones appeared in more than one patient, yet motif-based clustering showed tissue-specific repertoire signatures that were shared between patients. In both patients and mice, T cells from blood and spleen covered only a limited part of the TCR repertoire found in tissues. Which tissue TCRs were alloreactive or antigen-specific was not determined in the study, and some of the clones might have been host cells that persisted. Within patients, how anatomically similar tissues were was a major factor shaping TCR repertoire composition, regardless of disease or transplant status. The patient cohort was small and clinically heterogeneous, and sampling depth was acknowledged as a limitation.

Here V drops 4 bases and J drops 6 bases, and the junction holds 3 bases not matched to any gene. The CDR3 sequence holds 14 residues, the cysteine and phenylalanine included. Only the CDR3 bases that were read are kept: 39 of them, in frame from base 1. CDR1 and CDR2, looked up from the germline V gene (reference sequence), are LGHNA and YNLKQL. The label giving this sample's time point can be read as: mouse harvest day 14 after allogeneic transplant. Mouse grafts combined 10^7 T-cell-depleted bone marrow cells with 10^6 splenic CD5+ T cells, given via tail vein injection. Mouse GVHD was modeled in a major MHC-mismatch B6 (H2b) into BALB/c (H2d) model, with tissues profiled at day 7 or 14. On day 7 or 14 post-transplant, mouse tissues and retro-orbital blood were harvested with separate sterile tools for each animal, and livers were flushed before harvest. Before genomic DNA was isolated with the DNeasy Blood & Tissue Kit, mouse tissues were minced with razor blades in buffered saline.

As for this clone: The antigen it binds to is not known. As a mouse receptor, it takes its gene names and germline sequences from the mouse. The read ends 1 residue before the CDR3 terminus; that terminus is restored from the germline J gene.

Libraries came from the immunoSEQ multiplex PCR assay. Adaptive Biotechnologies performed the TCRbeta CDR3 sequencing at survey depth and reported CDR3 sequences, V/J genes, productive frequency and template counts. Amplification of TCR beta CDR3 regions was performed from genomic DNA rather than from RNA. In the paper's pipeline: Pairwise repertoire overlap between tissues was quantified with Jensen-Shannon divergence, where 1 means complete divergence and 0 identical. Tissues were clustered by single-linkage agglomerative hierarchical clustering of pairwise JSD values and displayed as dendrograms. GLIPH2 was run on all patient samples with simulation_depth 1000, kmer_min_depth 3 and cdr3_length_cutoff 8, and groups with more than two unique CDR3s were retained. A standardized tissue-overlap score extrapolated Jaccard GLIPH-group overlap across patients to a standard repertoire size of 1000 clones. Linear mixed-effect models, with tissue as a fixed effect and individual as a random effect, were used to test how diversity related to clinical or experimental variables. The immuneACCESS repertoire file appears here via TCRdb, limited to in-frame rearrangements. These files lack a portion of the clones; in checked studies, under half of the deficit traces to unresolved V genes, and the cause of the others is not known. V, J and clone size are taken as reported in that table, and D and trimming were inferred from the DNA itself. The sample data list 3,000 or so clones, and almost 50% of these were observed just once. Approximately 40% of the sample goes to the ten largest clones.

The sequenced sample consisted of gut tissue. The receptor chain draws on TRBV5 and TRBJ2-5, with TRBD2 identical over 11 junction bases. The TCR was taken from a female BALB/c mouse given C57BL/6 T cells with graft-versus-host disease after an allogeneic hematopoietic cell transplant. CDR3 region: CASSPRLGGDTQYF. The CDR3 bases that were read are TGTGCCAGCAGCCCCCGACTGGGGGGGGACACCCAGTAC.